Following are 22 T cell receptor beta chains from one sample sequenced in a study of CD8 T cells in ankylosing spondylitis. TCRdb ran MiXCR on the 5' RACE reads and lists one entry per CDR3 protein. The profile shows around 330,000 distinct CDR3 sequences, around a tenth of them singletons. Sequenced material: blood, either unsorted or a sorted T cell fraction (not recorded which). The receptor source for this set is a female donor with ankylosing spondylitis or in good health (not recorded which).

The genes are TRBV20-1 and TRBJ2-3; 9 nucleotides line up with TRBD2. CDR1 is DFQATT and CDR2 is SNEGSKA in the germline V gene (reference sequence). This CDR3 is 15 amino acids long. J lost 5 bases, V lost 4 bases, and 10 bases had no gene match. This CDR3 is CSANAGGPLVDTQYF. The CDR3, as DNA: TGCAGTGCTAACGCGGGAGGGCCACTTGTAGATACGCAGTATTTT.

At least ten counts were recorded for this clonotype. The V call is TRBV20-1, the J call TRBJ1-5, with 9 bases identical to TRBD1. Germline V CDR1 and CDR2: DFQATT, SNEGSKA (reference sequence). The CDR3 is made up of 14 amino acids. Trimming cost V 6 bases and J 4 bases; bases outside gene matches: 7. CDR3 residues: CSAFPGTGNQPQHF. In DNA form, the CDR3 reads TGCAGTGCCTTTCCCGGGACAGGGAATCAGCCCCAGCATTTT.

This clonotype was seen many times. This chain joins TRBV28 and TRBJ1-1, with D tentatively TRBD1 (5 bases). The CDR3 has 13 residues. V was trimmed by 4 bases and J by 3 bases, leaving 9 bases between them. Germline CDR1 MDHEN, CDR2 SYDVKM. The CDR3 sequence: CASSWGADTEAFF. The DNA for the CDR3 is TGTGCCAGCAGTTGGGGCGCGGACACTGAAGCTTTCTTT.

The rearrangement uses TRBV20-1 and TRBJ2-7; 9 bases map to TRBD2. Germline V lookup: CDR1 DFQATT, CDR2 SNEGSKA (reference sequence). The CDR3 runs 17 residues. Here the CDR3 reads CCARARQTSGVAYEQYF. CDR3 DNA sequence: TGCTGCGCTAGAGCCCGCCAGACTAGCGGAGTTGCCTACGAGCAGTACTTC.

This clonotype has a count of ten or more. The CDR3 region is CASRGTEETQYF. DNA of the CDR3: TGTGCCAGCAGGGGGACAGAAGAGACCCAGTACTTC. This chain joins TRBV9 and TRBJ2-5; TRBD1 matches at 7 bases. CDR3 length equals 12 residues. Germline values: CDR1 SGDLS, CDR2 YYNGEE. V lost 5 bases to trimming and J lost 3 bases; unmatched junction nucleotides: 1. Supplemented by reference TRBV9 and TRBJ2-5, the full variable domain reads DSGVTQTPKHLITATGQRVTLRCSPRSGDLSVYWYQQSLDQGLQFLIQYYNGEERAKGNILERFSAQQFPDLHSELNLSSLELGDSALYFCASRGTEETQYFGPGTRLLVL.

The chain couples TRBV20-1 to TRBJ2-3; 7 bases are a match to TRBD1. This CDR3 region has 14 residues. Germline loops: CDR1 DFQATT, CDR2 SNEGSKA (reference sequence). J was trimmed by 2 bases and V by 2 bases; bases with no gene match: 4. CDR3 protein: CSARLGQPTDTQYF. The CDR3 nucleotides read TGCAGTGCTAGATTGGGACAGCCCACAGATACGCAGTATTTT.

The table lists this clonotype with many counts. The genes are TRBV15 and TRBJ2-5; D is undetermined. The V end lost 0 bases, the J end lost 5 bases, and 19 bases lay between the germline ends. The CDR3 is made up of 17 amino acids. Germline V gene lookup returns CDR1 LNHNV and CDR2 YYDKDF (reference sequence). CDR3 residues: CATSRDRTEGFAETQYF. Here the CDR3 DNA reads TGTGCCACCAGCAGAGATCGTACCGAAGGGTTTGCGGAGACCCAGTACTTC.

Notes on this clonotype: This clone may be a read error of a much larger clone one base away. The chain carries TRBV12-3 or TRBV12-4 and TRBJ2-2; 7 positions agree with TRBD2. The CDR3 covers 15 residues. CDR3 in amino acids: CASSGGDGYGGELIF. CDR3 DNA: TGTGCCAGCAGTGGGGGGGATGGTTATGGCGGGGAGCTGATTTTT.

The chain uses TRBV18 and TRBJ1-1; D unclear. CDR3 length: 15 amino acids. Trimming shortened V by 2 bases and J by 0 bases, and 10 bases separated the two germline ends. The germline gives CDR1 KGHSH, CDR2 LQKENI. Here the CDR3 reads CASSPAFGMNTEAFF. The CDR3 DNA reads as TGTGCCAGCTCACCAGCTTTCGGCATGAACACTGAAGCTTTCTTT.

This clonotype has ten or more counts. V and J are TRBV20-1 and TRBJ2-1, with 12 nucleotides matching TRBD2. CDR1 is DFQATT and CDR2 is SNEGSKA in the germline V gene (reference sequence). The CDR3 consists of 17 residues. The ends lost 7 bases at V and 6 bases at J; junction bases unmatched: 16. The CDR3 loop reads CSGWASGGDAPINEQFF. The CDR3 DNA is TGCAGTGGGTGGGCTAGCGGGGGGGATGCTCCAATCAATGAGCAGTTCTTC.

This clonotype was counted many times. This chain uses TRBV11-2 with TRBJ2-1, with TRBD1 as a possible D gene (6 bases). This CDR3 comprises 16 residues. V was trimmed by 5 bases and J by 2 bases, leaving 16 bases between them. Germline V gene lookup returns CDR1 SGHAT and CDR2 FQNNGV. The CDR3 protein is CASSNAGWGPYNEQFF. The CDR3 DNA follows: TGTGCCAGCAGCAATGCCGGGTGGGGGCCCTACAATGAGCAGTTCTTC.

This clonotype has a count of ten or more. J is TRBJ2-5 and V is TRBV5-1, with 9 nucleotides matching TRBD1. The CDR3 is 14 residues long. Unmatched junction bases numbered 5, after V lost 4 bases and J lost 4 bases. In germline, CDR1 is SGHRS, CDR2 YFSETQ. This CDR3 is CASSPSTGGETQYF. In nucleotides, the CDR3 is TGCGCCAGCAGCCCTTCGACAGGGGGAGAGACCCAGTACTTC.

This clonotype was counted once. This may arise from a read error, as a much more abundant clone is one base away. The V and J genes are TRBV20-1 and TRBJ2-7, with TRBD1 matching 7 bases. The CDR3 spans 13 residues. CDR1 and CDR2 from the germline V gene are DFQATT and SNEGSKA (reference sequence). In DNA, the CDR3 is TGCAGAGCTAACAGGGGTTTAGCCTACGAGCAGTACTTC. Residues: CRANRGLAYEQYF.

In its sample, this clonotype was seen many times. This chain joins TRBV5-1 and TRBJ1-1; D call uncertain. The V gene's germline CDR1 is SGHRS and CDR2 YFSETQ. This CDR3 contains 13 residues. The germline V and J ends were trimmed by 2 bases and 1 base, with 6 bases remaining between them. The CDR3 protein is CASSFWGNTEAFF. CDR3 sequence (DNA): TGCGCCAGCAGCTTTTGGGGGAACACTGAAGCTTTCTTT.

This clonotype was seen more than once but under ten times. The chain joins TRBV5-5 to TRBJ2-7; no reliable D call. The V gene lost 4 bases and the J gene lost 2 bases, with 10 bases spanning the gap. This CDR3 is 13 amino acids long. Germline CDR1 and CDR2: SGHKS and YYEKEE (reference sequence). The CDR3 reads CASSVNYAYEQYF. The CDR3 DNA follows: TGTGCCAGCAGCGTTAATTACGCCTACGAGCAGTACTTC.

This clonotype was recorded many times. The chain joins TRBV6-1 to TRBJ2-2; D is perhaps TRBD2 (5 bases). The CDR3 is 13 residues long. Germline CDR1 MNHNS, CDR2 SASEGT. Trimming took off 6 bases at V and 6 bases at J, with 11 bases between the two ends. Here the CDR3 DNA reads TGTGCCAGCAGGCTAGCTGGGGCCGGGGAGCTGTTTTTT. As protein: CASRLAGAGELFF.

This clonotype was found many times. This rearrangement joins TRBV20-1 to TRBJ1-6; D is unclear. This CDR3 comprises 13 residues. V was pared by 4 bases and J by 4 bases, with 8 bases between. Per the germline V gene, CDR1 is DFQATT and CDR2 is SNEGSKA (reference sequence). The CDR3 sequence: CSAIGQYNSPLHF. The DNA for the CDR3 is TGCAGTGCTATTGGCCAGTATAATTCACCCCTCCACTTT.

This clonotype appeared many times. Here the CDR3 DNA reads TGTGCCAGCAGTGAGAGGGGCAATCAGCCCCAGCATTTT. Its protein is CASSERGNQPQHF. The chain links TRBV6-1 to TRBJ1-5; D is unresolved. This CDR3 has 13 amino acids. The germline CDR1 and CDR2 sequences are MNHNS and SASEGT. V dropped 3 bases and J dropped 2 bases, with 5 bases sitting between them.

As for this clonotype: A much larger clone is a single base away; this may be a read error. The chain is built from TRBV20-1 and TRBJ2-7; TRBD1 aligns across 7 bases. Germline V gene sequence: CDR1 DFQATT, CDR2 SNEGSKA (reference sequence). This CDR3 spans 12 amino acids. CDR3 nucleotides: TGCAGTGCTGCCAGGGACAGCTACGAGCAGTCCTTC. Encoded protein: CSAARDSYEQSF.

This clonotype was detected ten times or more. The V and J genes are TRBV4-2 and TRBJ2-1; 8 nucleotides line up with TRBD2. Germline assignment: CDR1 LGHNA and CDR2 YNFKEQ. The CDR3 is 17 residues long. V shed 0 bases, J shed 8 bases, and the junction held 12 bases outside the gene matches. The DNA of the CDR3 is TGTGCCAGCAGCCAAGATCCTCTCCGGGGGGGCCTGGATGAGCAGTTCTTC. Its translation: CASSQDPLRGGLDEQFF.

This clonotype was observed many times. The chain employs TRBV20-1 and TRBJ2-1, with a weak D call TRBD2 (6 bases). The CDR3 has 14 amino acids. V was trimmed by 5 bases and J by 0 bases, leaving 11 bases between them. The germline V gene encodes CDR1 DFQATT and CDR2 SNEGSKA (reference sequence). In DNA form, the CDR3 reads TGCAGTGCTTTTAGCGGAAGCTCCTACAATGAGCAGTTCTTC. Encoded protein: CSAFSGSSYNEQFF.

This clonotype was seen ten or more times. The chain couples TRBV12-3 or TRBV12-4 to TRBJ2-5; TRBD1 is a possible D gene (5 bases). V was clipped by 6 bases and J by 5 bases, with 16 bases between them. The CDR3 spans 14 residues. The CDR3 region has the DNA TGTGCCAGCAGCCAGGGCGGAGTTTCGGAGACCCAGTACTTC. It encodes CASSQGGVSETQYF.